These 17 T cell receptor beta chains share one sample of origin, sequenced in a study of blood T cell repertoires in COVID-19. This table comes from immunoSEQ multiplex PCR, and its TCRdb copy is limited to in-frame clones, with some not included. The sample gives more than 95,000 clones, around 87% of which show up once; more than 6% is in the top ten. The sequencing sample was made of peripheral blood. Source of these receptors: a human donor in a cohort sampled during active COVID-19.

V is TRBV4-1 and J is TRBJ2-1, with 14 bases identical to TRBD2. The CDR3 totals 16 residues. CDR1 and CDR2 from the germline V gene are MGHRA and YSYEKL. V dropped 4 bases and J dropped 8; count of bases not matched to a gene: 7. In DNA, the CDR3 is TGCGCCAGCAGCCTCGGGACTAGCGGGAGTAAGGATGAGCAGTTCTTC. Translated: CASSLGTSGSKDEQFF.

In nucleotides, the CDR3 is TGTGCCAGCTCACCAGGTCAGGGGGGATACAATGAGCAGTTCTTC. This translates into CASSPGQGGYNEQFF. The chain combines TRBV18 with TRBJ2-1; the D gene is possibly TRBD1 (7 bases). Trimming cost V 2 bases and J 4 bases, with 12 bases left between them. CDR3 length equals 15 residues. Germline V gene data show CDR1 as KGHSH and CDR2 as LQKENI. The full variable domain, rest sourced from reference TRBV18 and TRBJ2-1, is NAGVMQNPRHLVRRRGQEARLRCSPMKGHSHVYWYRQLPEEGLKFMVYLQKENIIDESGMPKERFSAEFPKEGPSILRIQQVVRGDSAAYFCASSPGQGGYNEQFFGPGTRLTVL.

The chain has TRBV10-2 and TRBJ1-1, with TRBD1 as a possible D gene (5 bases). The CDR3 spans 15 residues. The V end was cut by 1 base, the J end by 7 bases, with 16 bases between. In germline, CDR1 is WSHSY, CDR2 SAAADI. The CDR3 nucleotides read TGCGCCAGCAGTGAGTATGGCATCATGGGGGGTGAAGCTTTCTTT. It specifies CASSEYGIMGGEAFF.

In its sample, this clone was seen once. The chain carries TRBV7-9 and TRBJ2-7; 8 bases agree with TRBD2. V shed 4 bases, J shed 3 bases, and the junction held 8 bases outside the gene matches. CDR3 length: 15 residues. Looked up from germline, CDR1 is SEHNR and CDR2 is FQNEAQ (reference sequence). The DNA for the CDR3 is TGTGCCAGCAGCTCCGAGCGACGGGAGGGCTACGAGCAGTACTTC. It yields the protein CASSSERREGYEQYF.

This sequence joins TRBV6-6 and TRBJ2-5, with 12 bases identical to TRBD2. Germline CDR1 and CDR2: MNHNY and SVGAGI (reference sequence). The CDR3 runs to 15 residues. The V and J ends lost 5 bases and 5 bases, in that order; junction bases with no gene match: 6. This CDR3 reads CASSPLAGGKETQYF. DNA for the CDR3: TGTGCCAGCAGTCCCCTAGCGGGGGGGAAGGAGACCCAGTACTTC.

V is TRBV9 and J is TRBJ1-4; TRBD1 matches at 8 bases. In germline, CDR1 is SGDLS, CDR2 YYNGEE. V shed 2 bases, J shed 10 bases, and the junction held 1 base outside the gene matches. This CDR3 region has 12 residues. The CDR3 region has the DNA TGTGCCAGCAGCGTGGGGACAGGAAAACTGTTTTTT. Protein product: CASSVGTGKLFF.

The V gene is TRBV19, the J gene TRBJ2-7, with 9 bases matching TRBD2. Germline CDR1 reads LNHDA; CDR2 reads SQIVND (reference sequence). V shed 3 bases and J 7 bases; nucleotides not matched to a gene: 7. CDR3 length: 14 amino acids. The CDR3 DNA sequence: TGTGCCAGTAGTATCATAAGCGGGAGGAGGGAGCAGTACTTC. Protein product: CASSIISGRREQYF.

This sequence joins TRBV7-8 and TRBJ1-5, with 9 bases lining up with TRBD1. V was pared by 5 bases and J by 4 bases, with 6 bases of the junction left unmatched. Germline V gives CDR1 SGHVS, CDR2 FQNEAQ. The CDR3 has 15 amino acids. As DNA, the CDR3 is TGTGCCAGCAGCCGCGGGACAGGGTGGAATCAGCCCCAGCATTTT. The encoded protein is CASSRGTGWNQPQHF.

The chain links TRBV30 to TRBJ2-7; TRBD1 aligns across 9 bases. J was trimmed by 7 bases and V by 1 base; bases with no gene match: 8. Per the germline V gene, CDR1 is GTSNPN and CDR2 is SVGIG (reference sequence). The CDR3 spans 14 residues. CDR3 sequence reads: CAWSDPGTGREQYF. The CDR3 DNA reads TGTGCCTGGAGTGATCCCGGGACAGGGCGGGAGCAGTACTTC.

The chain couples TRBV6-4 to TRBJ1-1, with a tentative D call TRBD1 (6 bases). The germline V gene encodes CDR1 MRHNA and CDR2 SNTAGT. Trimming took off 6 bases at V and 3 bases at J, with 11 bases between the two ends. There are 13 residues in the CDR3. The CDR3 DNA follows: TGTGCCAGCAGGCAGACAGGTGACACTGAAGCTTTCTTT. Residues: CASRQTGDTEAFF.

The chain has TRBV4-2 and TRBJ2-7; 7 positions match TRBD2. This CDR3 is built from 14 residues. V lost 3 bases, J lost 2 bases, and 4 bases stayed unmatched. CDR1 LGHNA and CDR2 YNFKEQ come from the germline V gene. CDR3 nucleotide sequence: TGTGCCAGCAGCCAGGACGGGACTACCTACGAGCAGTACTTC. Encoded protein: CASSQDGTTYEQYF.

The chain uses TRBV18 and TRBJ1-1, with TRBD1 matching over 10 bases. In germline, CDR1 is KGHSH, CDR2 LQKENI. Germline trimming cut 0 bases from V and 8 bases from J; bases unmatched to any gene: 6. This CDR3 has 15 residues. DNA for the CDR3: TGTGCCAGCTCACCACCATCCGGGACAGGGGTCGAAGCTTTCTTT. Its translation is CASSPPSGTGVEAFF.

This sequence joins TRBV12-5 and TRBJ1-1; D uncertain. The CDR3 sequence is 15 residues long. Germline CDR1 and CDR2: LGHNT and FRNRAP. The germline V and J ends were trimmed by 4 bases and 3 bases, with 15 bases remaining between them. CDR3 amino acids: CASGSGGNLYTEAFF. For the CDR3, the DNA is TGTGCTAGTGGTTCTGGAGGAAATCTTTACACTGAAGCTTTCTTT.

This clone was detected only a few times. V usage is TRBV6-6 and J usage is TRBJ1-5, with 9 bases aligning to TRBD1. V lost 5 bases, J lost 5 bases, and 7 bases stayed unmatched. The V gene's germline CDR1 is MNHNY and CDR2 SVGAGI (reference sequence). The CDR3 runs 15 residues. The CDR3 loop is CASSGRTGVDQPQHF. The CDR3 DNA reads as TGTGCCAGCAGTGGGCGGACAGGGGTCGATCAGCCCCAGCATTTT.

This clone was seen only a few times. This chain uses TRBV24-1 with TRBJ1-1, with D tentatively TRBD1 (6 bases). Trimming left V 10 bases short and J 1 base short, with 12 bases between. CDR3 size: 13 residues. Per the germline V gene, CDR1 is KGHDR and CDR2 is SFDVKD. The CDR3 DNA is TGTGCCACTCGGGACATTGAGAACACTGAAGCTTTCTTT. Amino acid sequence: CATRDIENTEAFF.

The chain joins TRBV15 to TRBJ2-5, with TRBD2 matching over 11 bases. V shed 0 bases, J shed 3 bases, and the junction held 6 bases outside the gene matches. Germline loops: CDR1 LNHNV, CDR2 YYDKDF (reference sequence). CDR3 length equals 17 residues. CDR3 nucleotides: TGTGCCACCAGCAGAGATCCACTAGCGGGAGCAGAAGAGACCCAGTACTTC. This codes for CATSRDPLAGAEETQYF.

The chain combines TRBV28 with TRBJ1-2; a possible D gene is TRBD1 (5 bases). Germline V lookup: CDR1 MDHEN, CDR2 SYDVKM. The CDR3 runs 15 residues. V was shortened by 4 bases and J by 5 bases, with 17 bases between the two germline ends. This CDR3 reads CASSSGEAGDYGYTF. CDR3 DNA sequence: TGTGCCAGCAGTTCGGGGGAGGCAGGCGATTATGGCTACACCTTC.